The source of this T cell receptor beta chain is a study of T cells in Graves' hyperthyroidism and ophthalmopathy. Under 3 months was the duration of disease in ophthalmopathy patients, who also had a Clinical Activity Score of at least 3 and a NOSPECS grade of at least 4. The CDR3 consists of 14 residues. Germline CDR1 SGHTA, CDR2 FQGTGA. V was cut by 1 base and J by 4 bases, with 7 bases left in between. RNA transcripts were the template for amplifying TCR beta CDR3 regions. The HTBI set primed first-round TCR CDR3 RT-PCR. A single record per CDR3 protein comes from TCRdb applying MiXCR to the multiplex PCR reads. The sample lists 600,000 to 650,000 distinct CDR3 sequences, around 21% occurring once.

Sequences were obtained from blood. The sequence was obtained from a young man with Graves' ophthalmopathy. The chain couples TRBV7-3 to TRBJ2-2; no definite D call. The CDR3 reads CASSLSLVTGELFF. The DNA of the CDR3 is TGTGCCAGCAGCTTAAGTCTAGTCACCGGGGAGCTGTTTTTT.